This record covers a single TCR beta chain. CDR1 is SGHTA, CDR2 FQGTGA, per germline. The CDR3 has 16 residues. V trimming: 0 bases; J trimming: 5 bases; junction bases outside the gene matches: 8. This record belongs to a study of shared clonotypes between healthy human individuals. The assay was immunoSEQ multiplex PCR, and TCRdb's table has in-frame clones only and misses some. Here the sample spans 550,000 to 600,000 clones, around 76% being singletons. The chain employs TRBV7-3 and TRBJ1-2; the match to TRBD1 covers 8 bases. This receptor was taken from a woman aged 40 to 55 in good health. Some clones in this sample may be carry-over from other donors' samples. The sample comprised PBMCs. The CDR3 here is CASSLTPDRDQYGYTF. The CDR3 coding sequence is TGTGCCAGCAGCTTAACTCCGGACAGGGACCAGTATGGCTACACCTTC. Looking up the rest from reference TRBV7-3 and TRBJ1-2 gives the full variable domain: GAGVSQTPSNKVTEKGKYVELRCDPISGHTALYWYRQSLGQGPEFLIYFQGTGAADDSGLPNDRFFAVRPEGSVSTLKIQRTERGDSAVYLCASSLTPDRDQYGYTFGSGTRLTVV.